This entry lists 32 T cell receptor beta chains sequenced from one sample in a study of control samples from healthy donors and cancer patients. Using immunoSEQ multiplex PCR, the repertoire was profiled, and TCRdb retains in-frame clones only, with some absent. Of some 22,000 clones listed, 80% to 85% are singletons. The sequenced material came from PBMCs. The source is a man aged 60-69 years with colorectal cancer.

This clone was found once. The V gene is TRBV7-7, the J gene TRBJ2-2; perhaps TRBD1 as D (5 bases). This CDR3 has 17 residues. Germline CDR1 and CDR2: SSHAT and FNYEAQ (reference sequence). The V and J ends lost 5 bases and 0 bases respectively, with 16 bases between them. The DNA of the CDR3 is TGTGCCAGCAGCCGAAGTCTAACAGGAGCGAACACCGGGGAGCTGTTTTTT. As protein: CASSRSLTGANTGELFF.

Here the CDR3 reads CASSRGTHQETQYF. CDR3 nucleotides: TGTGCCAGCTCACGCGGGACACATCAAGAGACCCAGTACTTC. This chain connects TRBV18 to TRBJ2-5; D tentatively reads TRBD1 or TRBD2 (6 bases each). Germline CDR1 reads KGHSH; CDR2 reads LQKENI. This CDR3 is built from 14 residues. The V end was cut by 4 bases, the J end by 2 bases, with 11 bases between.

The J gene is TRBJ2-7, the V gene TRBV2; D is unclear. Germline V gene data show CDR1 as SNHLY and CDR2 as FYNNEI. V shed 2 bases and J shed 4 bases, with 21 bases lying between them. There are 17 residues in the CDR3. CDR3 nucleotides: TGTGCCAGCAGTGAAATTGAAGGACGGAGAGAGAATTACGAGCAGTACTTC. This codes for CASSEIEGRRENYEQYF.

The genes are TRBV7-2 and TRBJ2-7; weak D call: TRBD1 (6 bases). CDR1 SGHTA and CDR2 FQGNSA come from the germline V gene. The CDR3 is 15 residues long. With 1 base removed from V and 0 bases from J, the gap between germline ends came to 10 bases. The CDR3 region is CASSLEGQISYEQYF. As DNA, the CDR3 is TGTGCCAGCAGCTTAGAAGGACAGATCTCCTACGAGCAGTACTTC.

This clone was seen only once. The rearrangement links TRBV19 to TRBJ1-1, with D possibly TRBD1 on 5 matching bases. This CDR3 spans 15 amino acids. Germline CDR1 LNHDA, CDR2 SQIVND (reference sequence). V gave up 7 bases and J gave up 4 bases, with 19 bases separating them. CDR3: CASKLAGALGTEAFF. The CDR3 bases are TGTGCCAGTAAATTAGCCGGGGCACTCGGCACTGAAGCTTTCTTT. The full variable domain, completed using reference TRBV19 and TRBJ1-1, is DGGITQSPKYLFRKEGQNVTLSCEQNLNHDAMYWYRQDPGQGLRLIYYSQIVNDFQKGDIAEGYSVSREKKESFPLTVTSAQKNPTAFYLCASKLAGALGTEAFFGQGTRLTVV.

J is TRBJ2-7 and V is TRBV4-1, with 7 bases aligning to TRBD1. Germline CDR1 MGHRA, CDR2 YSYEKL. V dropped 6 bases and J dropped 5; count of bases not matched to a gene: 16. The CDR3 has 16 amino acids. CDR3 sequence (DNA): TGCGCCAGCAGGGTAGGGGGCGGTTCATCGTTCAACGAGCAGTACGTC. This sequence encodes CASRVGGGSSFNEQYV.

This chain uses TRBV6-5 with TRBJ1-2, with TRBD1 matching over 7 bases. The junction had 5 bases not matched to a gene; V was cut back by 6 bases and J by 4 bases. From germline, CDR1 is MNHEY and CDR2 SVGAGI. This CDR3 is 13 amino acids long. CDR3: CASRPTGPYGYTF. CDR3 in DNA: TGTGCCAGCAGACCGACAGGGCCCTATGGCTACACCTTC.

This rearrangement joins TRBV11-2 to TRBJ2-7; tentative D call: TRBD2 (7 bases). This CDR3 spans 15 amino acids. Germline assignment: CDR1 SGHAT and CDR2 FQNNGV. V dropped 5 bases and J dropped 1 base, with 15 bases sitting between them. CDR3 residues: CASSHARGGSYEQYF. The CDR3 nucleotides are TGTGCCAGCAGCCACGCGAGGGGGGGATCCTACGAGCAGTACTTC.

The CDR3 DNA reads TGCGCCAGCAGATCCGCGGGGGGGCCTTACAATGAGCAGTTCTTC. Its translation: CASRSAGGPYNEQFF. V gene TRBV4-1 combines with J gene TRBJ2-1, with TRBD2 identical over 9 bases. The CDR3 has 15 amino acids. Germline lookup yields CDR1 MGHRA and CDR2 YSYEKL. The V segment lost 6 bases and the J segment 4 bases; nucleotides outside the gene matches: 7.

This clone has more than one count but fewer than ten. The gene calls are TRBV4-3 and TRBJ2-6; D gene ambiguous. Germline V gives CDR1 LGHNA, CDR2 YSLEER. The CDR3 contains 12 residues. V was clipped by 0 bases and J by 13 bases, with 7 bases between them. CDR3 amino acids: CASSQDQSVLTF. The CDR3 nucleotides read TGCGCCAGCAGCCAAGATCAGAGTGTCCTGACTTTC.

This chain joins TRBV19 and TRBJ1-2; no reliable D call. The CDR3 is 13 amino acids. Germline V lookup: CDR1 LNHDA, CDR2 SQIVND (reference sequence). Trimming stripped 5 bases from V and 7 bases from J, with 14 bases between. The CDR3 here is CASSQASSGGYTF. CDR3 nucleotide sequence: TGTGCCAGTAGTCAGGCTTCGAGCGGTGGCTACACCTTC.

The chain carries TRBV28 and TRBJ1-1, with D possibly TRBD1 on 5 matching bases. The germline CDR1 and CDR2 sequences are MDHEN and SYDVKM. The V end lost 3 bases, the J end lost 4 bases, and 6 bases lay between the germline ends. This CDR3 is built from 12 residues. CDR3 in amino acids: CASSFRGTEAFF. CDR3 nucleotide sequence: TGTGCCAGCAGTTTTAGGGGCACTGAAGCTTTCTTT.

CDR3 nucleotide sequence: TGTGCCAGCAGTGAACAGGGACGGGGGGCGAGCTATGGCTACACCTTC. Translated: CASSEQGRGASYGYTF. V usage is TRBV6-4 and J usage is TRBJ1-2; maybe TRBD1 (6 bases). Trimming took off 3 bases at V and 4 bases at J, with 18 bases between the two ends. CDR1 and CDR2 from the germline V gene are MRHNA and SNTAGT. CDR3 length: 16 residues.

CDR3 DNA sequence: TGTGCCAGCAGTCCTAGGGGGGGCCCCCGGAATGAGCAGTTCTTC. Translated: CASSPRGGPRNEQFF. The chain has TRBV6-5 and TRBJ2-1; the D gene is possibly TRBD2 (7 bases). V was clipped by 5 bases and J by 7 bases, with 18 bases between them. CDR3 length: 15 residues. CDR1 is MNHEY, CDR2 SVGAGI, per germline.

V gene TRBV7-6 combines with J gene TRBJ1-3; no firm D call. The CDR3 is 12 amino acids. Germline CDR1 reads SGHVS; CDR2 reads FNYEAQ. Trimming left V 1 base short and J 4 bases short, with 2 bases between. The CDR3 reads CASSLEGNTIYF. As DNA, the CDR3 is TGTGCCAGCAGCTTAGAAGGAAACACCATATATTTT.

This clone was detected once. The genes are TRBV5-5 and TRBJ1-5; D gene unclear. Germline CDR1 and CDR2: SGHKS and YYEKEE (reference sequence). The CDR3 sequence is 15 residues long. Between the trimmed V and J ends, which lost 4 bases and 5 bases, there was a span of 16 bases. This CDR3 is CASSPRSGGDQPQHF. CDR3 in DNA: TGTGCCAGCAGCCCCCGCTCGGGTGGGGATCAGCCCCAGCATTTT.

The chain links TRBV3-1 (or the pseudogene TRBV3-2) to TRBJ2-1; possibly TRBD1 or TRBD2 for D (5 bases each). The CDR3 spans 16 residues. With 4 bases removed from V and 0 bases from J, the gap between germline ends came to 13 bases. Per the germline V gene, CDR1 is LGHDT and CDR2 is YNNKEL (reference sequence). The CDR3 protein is CASSRPRGSSYNEQFF. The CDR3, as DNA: TGTGCCAGCAGCCGACCCCGGGGCAGCTCCTACAATGAGCAGTTCTTC.

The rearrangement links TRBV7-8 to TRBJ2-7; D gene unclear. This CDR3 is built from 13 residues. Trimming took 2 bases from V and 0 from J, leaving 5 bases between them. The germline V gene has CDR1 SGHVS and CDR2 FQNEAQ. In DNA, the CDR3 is TGTGCCAGCAGCTTAAGAACCTCCTACGAGCAGTACTTC. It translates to CASSLRTSYEQYF. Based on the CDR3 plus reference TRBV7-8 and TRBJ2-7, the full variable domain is GAGVSQSPRYKVAKRGQDVALRCDPISGHVSLFWYQQALGQGPEFLTYFQNEAQLDKSGLPSDRFFAERPEGSVSTLKIQRTQQEDSAVYLCASSLRTSYEQYFGPGTRLTVT.

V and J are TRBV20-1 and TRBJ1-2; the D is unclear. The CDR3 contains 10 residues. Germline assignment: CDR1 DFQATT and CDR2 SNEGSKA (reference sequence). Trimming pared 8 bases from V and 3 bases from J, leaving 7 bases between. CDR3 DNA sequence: TGCAGTACCAGTTACTATGGCTACACCTTC. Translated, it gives CSTSYYGYTF.

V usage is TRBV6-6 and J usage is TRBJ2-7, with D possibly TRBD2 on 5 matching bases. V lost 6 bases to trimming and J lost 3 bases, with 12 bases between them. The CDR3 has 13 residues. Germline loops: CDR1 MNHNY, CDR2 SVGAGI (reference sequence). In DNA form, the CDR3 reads TGTGCCAGCAGAGCCGGGGTCAACTACGAGCAGTACTTC. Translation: CASRAGVNYEQYF.

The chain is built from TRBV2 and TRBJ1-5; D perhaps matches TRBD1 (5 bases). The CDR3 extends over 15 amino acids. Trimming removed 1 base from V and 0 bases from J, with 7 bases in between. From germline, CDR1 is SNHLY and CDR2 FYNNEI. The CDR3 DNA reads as TGTGCCAGCAGTGAAGAGGGGATTAGCAATCAGCCCCAGCATTTT. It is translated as CASSEEGISNQPQHF.

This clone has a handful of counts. Here the CDR3 reads CAISELLSPGTGLNTEAFF. In DNA, the CDR3 is TGTGCCATCAGTGAGTTACTAAGTCCCGGGACAGGGTTGAACACTGAAGCTTTCTTT. V gene TRBV10-3 combines with J gene TRBJ1-1; 9 bases are a match to TRBD1. The CDR3 runs to 19 residues. Germline V lookup: CDR1 ENHRY, CDR2 SYGVKD. V gave up 1 base and J gave up 0 bases; unmatched junction bases: 12.

CDR3 amino acids: CASSPAVAYTQYF. The CDR3 nucleotides are TGTGCCAGCTCCCCAGCGGTGGCTTATACGCAGTATTTT. This chain links TRBV18 with TRBJ2-3; weak D call: TRBD2 (5 bases). The CDR3 has 13 amino acids. The V gene's germline CDR1 is KGHSH and CDR2 LQKENI. V was shortened by 6 bases and J by 7 bases, with 14 bases between the two germline ends. Supplemented by reference TRBV18 and TRBJ2-3, the full variable domain reads NAGVMQNPRHLVRRRGQEARLRCSPMKGHSHVYWYRQLPEEGLKFMVYLQKENIIDESGMPKERFSAEFPKEGPSILRIQQVVRGDSAAYFCASSPAVAYTQYFGPGTRLTVL.

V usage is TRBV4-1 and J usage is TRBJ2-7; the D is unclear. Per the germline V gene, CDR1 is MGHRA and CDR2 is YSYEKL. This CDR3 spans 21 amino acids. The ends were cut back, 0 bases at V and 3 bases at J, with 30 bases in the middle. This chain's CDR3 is CASSQDPKLRPRTNWFYEQYV. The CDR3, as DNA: TGCGCCAGCAGCCAAGATCCAAAACTTAGGCCCCGCACGAACTGGTTCTACGAGCAGTACGTC.

The CDR3 sequence: CASSFDRPNTGELFF. CDR3 nucleotide sequence: TGTGCCAGCAGCTTCGACAGACCGAACACCGGGGAGCTGTTTTTT. This rearrangement joins TRBV5-6 to TRBJ2-2, with a tentative D call TRBD1 (5 bases). Trimming cost V 2 bases and J 0 bases, with 8 bases left between them. This CDR3 spans 15 amino acids. The V gene's germline CDR1 is SGHDT and CDR2 YYEEEE.

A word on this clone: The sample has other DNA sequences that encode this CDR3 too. The CDR3 protein is CASSQDIGQPQHF. CDR3 in DNA: TGTGCCAGCAGCCAAGATATAGGTCAGCCCCAGCATTTT. The chain uses TRBV3-1 (or the pseudogene TRBV3-2) and TRBJ1-5; D call uncertain. V lost 0 bases to trimming and J lost 6 bases, with 6 bases between them. In germline, CDR1 is LGHDT, CDR2 YNNKEL (reference sequence). This CDR3 region has 13 residues.

CDR3 bases: TGCGCCAGCAGCTCTAATGGACAGCCCAAAGGCTACACCTTC. This gives the protein CASSSNGQPKGYTF. The rearrangement links TRBV5-1 to TRBJ1-2; tentatively, D is TRBD1 (6 bases). This CDR3 has 14 residues. Per germline, CDR1 SGHRS and CDR2 YFSETQ. Trimming took off 3 bases at V and 8 bases at J, with 17 bases between the two ends.

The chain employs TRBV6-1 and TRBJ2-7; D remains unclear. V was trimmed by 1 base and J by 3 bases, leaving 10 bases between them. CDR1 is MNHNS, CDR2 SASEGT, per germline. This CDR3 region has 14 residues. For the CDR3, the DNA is TGTGCCAGCAGTGAAGTGTGGCGTGACTACGAGCAGTACGTC. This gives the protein CASSEVWRDYEQYV.

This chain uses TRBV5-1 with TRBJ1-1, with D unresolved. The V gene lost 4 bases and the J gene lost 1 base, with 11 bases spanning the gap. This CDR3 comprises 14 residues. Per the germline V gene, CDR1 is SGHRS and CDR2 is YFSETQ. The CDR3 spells CASSRTATNTEAFF. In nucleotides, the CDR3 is TGCGCCAGCAGCCGAACAGCGACGAACACTGAAGCTTTCTTT. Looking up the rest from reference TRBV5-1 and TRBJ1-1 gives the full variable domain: KAGVTQTPRYLIKTRGQQVTLSCSPISGHRSVSWYQQTPGQGLQFLFEYFSETQRNKGNFPGRFSGRQFSNSRSEMNVSTLELGDSALYLCASSRTATNTEAFFGQGTRLTVV.

CDR3 sequence (DNA): TGTGCCAGCAGCCGTCAGGATAACTATGGCTACACCTTC. This translates into CASSRQDNYGYTF. The V and J genes are TRBV7-9 and TRBJ1-2; D is unclear. CDR1 SEHNR and CDR2 FQNEAQ come from the germline V gene (reference sequence). V was clipped by 5 bases and J by 1 base, with 8 bases between them. The CDR3 is 13 amino acids.

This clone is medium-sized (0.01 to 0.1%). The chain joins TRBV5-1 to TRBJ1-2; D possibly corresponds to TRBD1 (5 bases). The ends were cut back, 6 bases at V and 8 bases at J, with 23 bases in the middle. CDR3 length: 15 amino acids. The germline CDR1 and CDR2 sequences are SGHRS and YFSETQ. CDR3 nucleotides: TGCGCCAGCACACTATCGCCGACAGCCTCGGGCGGCTACACCTTC. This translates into CASTLSPTASGGYTF. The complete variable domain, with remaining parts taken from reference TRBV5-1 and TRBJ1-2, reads KAGVTQTPRYLIKTRGQQVTLSCSPISGHRSVSWYQQTPGQGLQFLFEYFSETQRNKGNFPGRFSGRQFSNSRSEMNVSTLELGDSALYLCASTLSPTASGGYTFGSGTRLTVV.

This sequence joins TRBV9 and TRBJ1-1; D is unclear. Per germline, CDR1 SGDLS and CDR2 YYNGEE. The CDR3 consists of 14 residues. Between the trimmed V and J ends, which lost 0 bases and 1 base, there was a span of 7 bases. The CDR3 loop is CASSVGDANTEAFF. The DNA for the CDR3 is TGTGCCAGCAGCGTAGGGGATGCGAACACTGAAGCTTTCTTT.